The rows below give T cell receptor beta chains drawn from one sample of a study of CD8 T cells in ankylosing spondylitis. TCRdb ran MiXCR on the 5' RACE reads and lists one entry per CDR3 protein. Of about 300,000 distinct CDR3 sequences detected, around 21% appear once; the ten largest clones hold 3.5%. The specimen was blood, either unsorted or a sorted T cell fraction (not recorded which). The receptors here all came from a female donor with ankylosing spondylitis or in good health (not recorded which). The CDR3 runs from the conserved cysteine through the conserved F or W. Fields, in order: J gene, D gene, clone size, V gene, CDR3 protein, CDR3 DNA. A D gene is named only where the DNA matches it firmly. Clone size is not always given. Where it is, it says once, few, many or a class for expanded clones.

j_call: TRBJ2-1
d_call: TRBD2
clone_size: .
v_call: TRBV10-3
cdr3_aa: CAISDLADNEQFF
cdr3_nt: TGTGCCATCAGTGACCTAGCGGACAATGAGCAGTTCTTC

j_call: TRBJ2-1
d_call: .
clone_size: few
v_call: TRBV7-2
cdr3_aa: CASSLAARSNEQFF
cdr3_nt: TGTGCCAGCAGCTTAGCGGCCCGTAGCAATGAGCAGTTCTTC

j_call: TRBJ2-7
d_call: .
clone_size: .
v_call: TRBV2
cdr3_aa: CASRGAAYEQYF
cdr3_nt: TGTGCCAGCAGGGGAGCGGCCTACGAGCAGTACTTC

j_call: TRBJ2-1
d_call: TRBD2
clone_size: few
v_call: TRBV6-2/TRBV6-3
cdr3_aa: CASSRARTRGNEQFF
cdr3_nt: TGTGCCAGCAGTCGCGCGCGGACTAGGGGCAATGAGCAGTTCTTC

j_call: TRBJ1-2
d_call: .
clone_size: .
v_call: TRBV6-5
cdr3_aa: CASSYSGAIVSYTF
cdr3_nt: TGTGCCAGCAGTTACTCGGGGGCCATCGTGAGCTACACCTTC

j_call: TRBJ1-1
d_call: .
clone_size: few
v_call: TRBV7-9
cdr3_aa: CASSLEGMPGAEAFF
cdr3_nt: TGTGCCAGCAGCTTAGAGGGGATGCCGGGCGCTGAAGCTTTCTTT

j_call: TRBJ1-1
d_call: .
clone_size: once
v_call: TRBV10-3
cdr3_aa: CAIRKGPEETEAFF
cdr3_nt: TGTGCCATCAGGAAGGGCCCGGAGGAGACTGAAGCTTTCTTT

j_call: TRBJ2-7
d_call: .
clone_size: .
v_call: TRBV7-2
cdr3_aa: CASSSSFYEQYF
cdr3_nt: TGTGCCAGCAGCTCAAGCTTTTACGAGCAGTACTTC

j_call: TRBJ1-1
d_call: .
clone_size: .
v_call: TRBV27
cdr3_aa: CASSFRGLNTEAFF
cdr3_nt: TGTGCCAGCAGTTTCAGGGGCCTTAACACTGAAGCTTTCTTT

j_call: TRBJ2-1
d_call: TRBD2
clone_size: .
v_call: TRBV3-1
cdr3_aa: CASSQLAGSYNEQFF
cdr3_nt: TGTGCCAGCAGCCAACTAGCGGGCTCCTACAATGAGCAGTTCTTC